This T cell receptor (beta chain) was captured in a study of T cell repertoires in cytomegalovirus infection. The wider study: In the study, CMV epitopes included recently identified HLA-C-restricted and well-studied HLA-B-restricted ones. Matching HLA type and CMV infection were both indicated by public TCR beta signatures. Study-wide points: The ex vivo response showed dominance by HLA-C-restricted CMV-specific TCR beta clonotypes.

Comment on this clonotype: Its antigen is unidentified.

This CDR3 has 17 amino acids. Trimming cost V 5 bases and J 4 bases; bases outside gene matches: 12. Germline lookup yields CDR1 DFQATT and CDR2 SNEGSKA (reference sequence). Each CDR3 protein gets one entry after TCRdb re-called the reads with MiXCR. Of approximately 590,000 distinct CDR3 sequences listed, just under 40% are singletons. This sequence was found in a human donor in good health (CMV status not recorded). Some clones in this sample may be carry-over from other donors' samples. Sequencing was performed on cultured PBMCs, taken from culture after CMV antigen stimulation. The V call is TRBV20-1, the J call TRBJ2-1; 12 bases line up with TRBD1. CDR3 DNA: TGCAGTGCTCCGGGGTGGGGACAGGGGGCGAAATACAATGAGCAGTTCTTC. It translates to CSAPGWGQGAKYNEQFF.